This T cell receptor (beta chain) stems from a study of monozygotic twins with inflammatory bowel disease (dated by TCRdb to between 2018 and 2021). The study in broad terms: The complete study included roughly 30 monozygotic twin pairs: 19 IBD-discordant Danish pairs and nine German pairs, of which four were IBD-concordant and five were IBD-discordant. Each individual had, on average, about 151 000 unique TCRalpha sequences and 181 000 unique TCRbeta sequences available for analysis. The search for disease-associated traits relied mainly on comparing, within discordant pairs, IBD patients with their genetically identical healthy co-twins.

The germline V gene (reference sequence) provides CDR1 SGHKS and CDR2 YYEKEE. From cysteine to phenylalanine, the CDR3 is 16 amino acids long. Only the protein is on record. The library was obtained by 5' RACE. For each TCR library, approximately 3,700 ng of total RNA was used. For each sample, cDNA synthesis was carried out in eight separate reactions using SMARTScribe reverse transcriptase. During cDNA synthesis, unique molecular identifiers containing a 6-nucleotide sample barcode were introduced by template switching. Two nested PCRs of about 15 and 9 cycles amplified the TCRalpha and TCRbeta cDNA, and bead purification followed each PCR. Before amplification, cDNA was treated with uracil DNA-glycosylase and purified using the QIAquick PCR purification kit. The second PCR added Illumina TruSeq-compatible adapters along with sample-specific barcodes. TapeStation and Qubit were used to check library quality and concentration, and roughly 4.8 ng of each library went into the pool. The pooled libraries were sequenced with 2 x 100 bp reads and custom sequencing primers on an Illumina HiSeq2500 single-index Rapid Run. The authors' pipeline ran thus. MiGEC version 1.2.6 was used for UMI-based consensus assembly, which corrected PCR and sequencing errors. V(D)J alignment, clonotype assembly and CDR3 extraction were performed with MiXCR version 2.1.1. To normalise gene usage, clonotype sharing and MAIT/NKT TCR abundance, the analysis used the top 1000, 10 000 and 20 000 clonotypes per sample. Diversity was computed as the inverse Simpson index with the vegan R package after downsampling to 27 000 UMIs. Statistical testing used paired Mann-Whitney U tests on the discordant twin pairs and applied Benjamini-Hochberg correction for multiple testing. TCRdb reprocessed the sequencing reads and holds a single record per CDR3 protein sequence, with no DNA. What appears here as the V and J calls and clone size reflects TCRdb's work, not the paper's. For this sample, the table gives around 380,000 distinct CDR3 sequences. The ten top clones hold 2.4% of the sample.

About this clonotype: There is no known antigen for this receptor.

What the study reported, not specific to this receptor: The analysis was unable to tell apart different T cell subtypes. IBD patients shared fewer clonotypes with other individuals than healthy twins did, most markedly in patients showing signs of disease activity. Repertoire similarity did not differ between concordant and discordant twins, possibly due to limited statistical power. No single strong signal or clonotype linked to IBD turned up in the results, so the idea that one exists was not supported. A decrease in TCRbeta repertoire diversity, as measured by inverse Simpson index, was observed in IBD patients compared with their healthy co-twins. Because patients received different immunosuppressive treatments, the repertoires may have picked up extra background noise and variability between individuals.

From each donor, a roughly 2.5 ml peripheral blood sample was drawn into PAXgene tubes and stored at -80 degrees C. Without any T cell sorting, total RNA was extracted from whole blood using the PAXgene blood miRNA kit on an automated QIAcube. Peripheral blood from monozygotic twin pairs who were concordant or discordant for inflammatory bowel disease underwent deep TCRalpha and TCRbeta repertoire profiling using unique molecular barcoding. Smoking habits were recorded for all twin pairs, and each individual was classified as a current, former or never smoker. The sequence derives from a human donor with ulcerative colitis or Crohn's disease, or a healthy co-twin of an affected twin (not recorded which). This receptor chain uses TRBV5-5 and TRBJ2-5; the D gene TCRdb calls, TRBD2, cannot be checked with no DNA. Sequencing was performed on blood. The CDR3 is CASSLGVGQVQETQYF.